These 21 T cell receptor beta chains share one sample of origin, sequenced in a study of T-cell memory formation after mild COVID-19 (dated by TCRdb to the early 2020s). Library generation was performed with 5' RACE. The sequencing machine was an Illumina NovaSeq 6000. TCRdb took the public reads, trimmed them with fastp at Q25, ran MiXCR for clone calling and kept in-frame beta chains. Rows are combined by CDR3 protein, so each entry shows the most common genes and DNA. The sample records roughly 120,000 distinct CDR3 sequences, 15% to 20% of which are singletons. In total, the top ten clones hold approximately 15% of the sample. Material for sequencing was PBMCs or a T cell subset sorted from them (not recorded which). All receptors derive from an adult woman who had mild COVID-19 (a few samples of this study predate the infection). The sample titles of this study are shuffled in the database, so cell type and time point are left out; the donor was told from shared clones.

The chain has TRBV20-1 and TRBJ2-5, with TRBD2 as a possible D gene (6 bases). CDR3 size: 16 residues. Germline CDR1 reads DFQATT; CDR2 reads SNEGSKA (reference sequence). The ends were cut back, 4 bases at V and 2 bases at J, with 20 bases in the middle. In nucleotides, the CDR3 is TGCAGTGCTAATCCCCTAACGGCGGGGCTTCAAGAGACCCAGTACTTC. Its protein is CSANPLTAGLQETQYF.

The chain joins TRBV19 to TRBJ1-4; D possibly corresponds to TRBD1 (6 bases). With 6 bases removed from V and 7 bases from J, the gap between germline ends came to 12 bases. The germline CDR1 and CDR2 sequences are LNHDA and SQIVND (reference sequence). CDR3 size: 13 residues. The CDR3 DNA follows: TGTGCCAGTAGGTGGACAGTTGGTGAAAAACTGTTTTTT. Protein: CASRWTVGEKLFF. Full variable domain (outside the CDR3, taken from reference TRBV19 and TRBJ1-4): DGGITQSPKYLFRKEGQNVTLSCEQNLNHDAMYWYRQDPGQGLRLIYYSQIVNDFQKGDIAEGYSVSREKKESFPLTVTSAQKNPTAFYLCASRWTVGEKLFFGSGTQLSVL.

By share, this clonotype ranks as large. The CDR3 nucleotides read TGTGCCAGCAGCTTAGGGAGCCCCGTTGGTAGGAACAATGAGCAGTTCTTC. Its protein is CASSLGSPVGRNNEQFF. The V and J genes are TRBV7-3 and TRBJ2-1; TRBD2 is a possible D gene (5 bases). Trimming took 2 bases from V and 5 from J, leaving 19 bases between them. Germline CDR1 and CDR2: SGHTA and FQGTGA. This CDR3 contains 17 residues. The whole variable domain, filled in from reference TRBV7-3 and TRBJ2-1, reads GAGVSQTPSNKVTEKGKYVELRCDPISGHTALYWYRQSLGQGPEFLIYFQGTGAADDSGLPNDRFFAVRPEGSVSTLKIQRTERGDSAVYLCASSLGSPVGRNNEQFFGPGTRLTVL.

This clonotype was counted a few times. The gene calls are TRBV7-6 and TRBJ1-1; TRBD1 agrees at 8 bases. Trimming took 5 bases from V and 0 from J; bases not matched to a gene: 11. The CDR3 is 17 residues long. Per germline, CDR1 SGHVS and CDR2 FNYEAQ. DNA of the CDR3: TGTGCCAGCAGCCTCAGACAGGGGTCGGGGATGAACACTGAAGCTTTCTTT. It codes for CASSLRQGSGMNTEAFF.

This clonotype was counted a few times. This chain links TRBV7-9 with TRBJ2-5; 10 nucleotides line up with TRBD1. Germline assignment: CDR1 SEHNR and CDR2 FQNEAQ (reference sequence). V lost 4 bases, J lost 5 bases, and 7 bases stayed unmatched. There are 15 residues in the CDR3. DNA of the CDR3: TGTGCCAGCAGCTCCCGGACAGGGGGGTCGGAGACCCAGTACTTC. As protein: CASSSRTGGSETQYF.

V usage is TRBV7-9 and J usage is TRBJ2-3; D might be TRBD1 or TRBD2, each matching 6 bases. CDR3 length: 15 amino acids. V dropped 6 bases and J dropped 0 bases, with 13 bases sitting between them. Germline V CDR1 and CDR2: SEHNR, FQNEAQ (reference sequence). The CDR3 is CASRGEGGSTDTQYF. The CDR3 nucleotides are TGTGCCAGCAGGGGAGAGGGGGGAAGCACAGATACGCAGTATTTT. The full variable domain, in which reference TRBV7-9 and TRBJ2-3 provide the parts outside the CDR3, is DTGVSQNPRHKITKRGQNVTFRCDPISEHNRLYWYRQTLGQGPEFLTYFQNEAQLEKSRLLSDRFSAERPKGSFSTLEIQRTEQGDSAMYLCASRGEGGSTDTQYFGPGTRLTVL.

CDR3 sequence: CSARVVGSTDTQYF. CDR3 sequence (DNA): TGCAGTGCTAGAGTCGTAGGGAGCACAGATACGCAGTATTTT. The rearrangement uses TRBV20-1 and TRBJ2-3; D is unresolved. The germline V gene encodes CDR1 DFQATT and CDR2 SNEGSKA (reference sequence). There are 14 residues in the CDR3. The V and J ends lost 1 base and 0 bases respectively, with 8 bases between them.

As concerns this clonotype: An end of the junction differs from the germline gene, which may be a read error. The chain uses TRBV20-1 and TRBJ2-1; possibly TRBD2 for D (5 bases). This CDR3 spans 11 amino acids. Germline V gene sequence: CDR1 DFQATT, CDR2 SNEGSKA (reference sequence). The CDR3 loop reads CSARGQDEQFF. CDR3 nucleotide sequence: TGCAGTGCCAGAGGGCAGGATGAGCAGTTCTTC.

V usage is TRBV6-2 or TRBV6-3 and J usage is TRBJ2-5; tentative D call: TRBD1 (6 bases). Germline CDR1 MNHEY, CDR2 SVGEGT. V lost 7 bases and J 4 bases, leaving 10 bases between the germline ends. This CDR3 contains 12 residues. The DNA for the CDR3 is TGTGCCAGCACTACAGGGACAGAGACCCAGTACTTC. Protein product: CASTTGTETQYF.

This clonotype was picked up a small number of times. CDR3 DNA: TGCGCCAGCAGCCAAGTTACCCCTCCCTACGAGCAGTACTTC. Translated: CASSQVTPPYEQYF. The genes are TRBV4-1 and TRBJ2-7; D gene unclear. The CDR3 covers 14 residues. CDR1 and CDR2 (germline): MGHRA, YSYEKL. Trimming took off 1 base at V and 2 bases at J, with 9 bases between the two ends.

The J gene is TRBJ2-3, the V gene TRBV10-3, with 7 nucleotides matching TRBD2. J gave up 0 bases and V 7 bases, and 7 bases lay outside the gene matches. The CDR3 runs to 15 residues. Germline values: CDR1 ENHRY, CDR2 SYGVKD. CDR3 DNA: TGTGCCATCATGGGCGGGGGATCTAGCACAGATACGCAGTATTTT. Translating gives CAIMGGGSSTDTQYF.

The sample holds a few counts of this clonotype. The J gene is TRBJ1-2, the V gene TRBV24-1; D is unresolved. This CDR3 contains 12 residues. Germline values: CDR1 KGHDR, CDR2 SFDVKD. Between the trimmed V and J ends, which lost 5 bases and 1 base, there was a span of 4 bases. This CDR3 is CATSAVNYGYTF. In DNA form, the CDR3 reads TGTGCCACCAGTGCGGTTAACTATGGCTACACCTTC.

In this sample, this clonotype turned up a few times. V gene TRBV5-5 combines with J gene TRBJ2-7, with 7 bases matching TRBD1. Germline V gene sequence: CDR1 SGHKS, CDR2 YYEKEE (reference sequence). After removal of 4 bases from V and 2 bases from J, the junction contained 9 bases not matched to a gene. The CDR3 loop spans 15 amino acids. This CDR3 is CASSHARDRPYEQYF. In nucleotides, the CDR3 is TGTGCCAGCAGCCATGCACGGGACAGACCCTACGAGCAGTACTTC.

This chain uses TRBV6-2 or TRBV6-3 with TRBJ2-2; unclear D gene. Trimming left V 10 bases short and J 0 bases short, with 9 bases between. The CDR3 extends over 13 amino acids. Per germline, CDR1 MNHEY and CDR2 SVGEGT. The CDR3 DNA is TGTGCCACCAGGACGGCGAACACCGGGGAGCTGTTTTTT. Translated, it gives CATRTANTGELFF.

A few counts support this clonotype. The chain combines TRBV4-3 with TRBJ2-3; possibly TRBD1 or TRBD2 for D (6 bases each). Trimming pared 0 bases from V and 10 bases from J, leaving 20 bases between. The CDR3 covers 16 residues. CDR1 is LGHNA, CDR2 YSLEER, per germline. The CDR3 reads CASSQDRAGQGTAQYF. The CDR3 DNA reads as TGCGCCAGCAGCCAAGATCGGGCGGGGCAGGGGACGGCGCAGTATTTT.

The rearrangement uses TRBV5-6 and TRBJ1-5, with 10 bases matching TRBD1. The CDR3 totals 17 residues. CDR1 and CDR2 (germline): SGHDT, YYEEEE. The ends lost 1 base at V and 3 bases at J; junction bases unmatched: 7. CDR3 bases: TGTGCCAGCAGCTTGCAAAGGGACAGGGGCCTCAATCAGCCCCAGCATTTT. Translated, it gives CASSLQRDRGLNQPQHF.

V is TRBV2 and J is TRBJ1-5; D gene unclear. Trimming left V 3 bases short and J 7 bases short, with 10 bases between. CDR1 is SNHLY and CDR2 is FYNNEI in the germline V gene. The CDR3 has 13 amino acids. The CDR3 here is CASSDLGYQPQHF. The CDR3 nucleotides read TGTGCCAGCAGTGACTTGGGGTACCAGCCCCAGCATTTT.

This clonotype occurred many times. An end of the junction does not agree with germline; a read error may underlie this. The chain links TRBV4-3 to TRBJ2-3; TRBD2 is a possible D gene (6 bases). The length of the CDR3 is 14 residues. The germline gives CDR1 LGHNA, CDR2 YSLEER. The CDR3 bases are TGCGCCAGCAGCCAAGCCTTGGACTATGGAGGGTGTTTCTTC. This encodes CASSQALDYGGCFF.

Only a few counts were recorded for this clonotype. The chain is built from TRBV5-6 and TRBJ2-3; 7 bases map to TRBD2. The CDR3 runs 13 residues. Per the germline V gene, CDR1 is SGHDT and CDR2 is YYEEEE. After removal of 0 bases from V and 8 bases from J, the junction contained 3 bases not matched to a gene. The CDR3 DNA reads TGTGCCAGCAGCTTGGGGGGGGGTTCTACGCAGTATTTT. It specifies CASSLGGGSTQYF.

The chain joins TRBV3-1 to TRBJ2-2, with D tentatively TRBD2 (5 bases). Germline values: CDR1 LGHDT, CDR2 YNNKEL (reference sequence). This CDR3 has 16 residues. The V end lost 3 bases, the J end lost 3 bases, and 14 bases lay between the germline ends. CDR3 protein: CASSHWTVRYTGELFF. CDR3 nucleotide sequence: TGTGCCAGCAGCCACTGGACTGTAAGGTACACCGGGGAGCTGTTTTTT.

This clonotype was seen more than once but under ten times. V usage is TRBV20-1 and J usage is TRBJ2-5; D not certain. Deletions cut 3 bases from V and 2 bases from J, with 28 bases between. The CDR3 extends over 19 amino acids. From germline, CDR1 is DFQATT and CDR2 SNEGSKA (reference sequence). The CDR3 is CSARVWNFIDGPQQETQYF. CDR3 in DNA: TGCAGTGCTAGGGTGTGGAATTTCATTGACGGGCCTCAGCAAGAGACCCAGTACTTC.